These T cell receptor beta chains were read from a single sample in a study of T cells after yellow fever vaccination. A single record per CDR3 protein comes from TCRdb applying MiXCR to the 5' RACE reads. The repertoire has hundreds of thousands of distinct CDR3 sequences, about 19% of them found once; the top ten carry roughly an eighth. Source: PBMCs, taken 15 days after the yellow fever booster vaccination. The receptor set was obtained from a man aged 25 to 40 who received the YFV17D yellow fever vaccine. Each CDR3 is given with its conserved first and last residue. The D gene is left open where the match is weak. Size is omitted from some rows. Given values are once, few, many or a class for expanded clones.

D: TRBD1; J: TRBJ1-1; size: few; V: TRBV5-1; DNA: TGCGCCAGCAGCTTGGGGGGACAGAGATTTTTGAACACTGAAGCTTTCTTT; CDR3: CASSLGGQRFLNTEAFF
D: -; J: TRBJ2-5; size: -; V: TRBV4-2; DNA: TGTGCCAGCAGCCAAGCCGGGGGAGCAGAGACCCAGTACTTC; CDR3: CASSQAGGAETQYF
D: -; J: TRBJ2-5; size: few; V: TRBV6-2/TRBV6-3; DNA: TGTGCCAGCAGTCAACCGCAGGGCCAAGAGACCCAGTACTTC; CDR3: CASSQPQGQETQYF
D: -; J: TRBJ2-3; size: few; V: TRBV18; DNA: TGTGCCAGCTCACCCCCGAGGGGACGGGCTAGCACAGATACGCAGTATTTT; CDR3: CASSPPRGRASTDTQYF
D: TRBD2; J: TRBJ2-4; size: few; V: TRBV7-9; DNA: TGTGCCAGCAGCTTAAAGGGCGGGAGGGCGGACATTCAGTACTTC; CDR3: CASSLKGGRADIQYF
D: TRBD2; J: TRBJ2-1; size: -; V: TRBV20-1; DNA: TGCAGTGCTAGAACTAGCGGGAGGGTCAATGAGCAGTTCTTC; CDR3: CSARTSGRVNEQFF
D: -; J: TRBJ2-5; size: few; V: TRBV11-2; DNA: TGTGCCAGCAGCTTAAAGCGGCCCCAAGAGACCCAGTACTTC; CDR3: CASSLKRPQETQYF
D: -; J: TRBJ1-2; size: few; V: TRBV9; DNA: TGTGCCAGCAGCGTAGATAGTAACTATGGCTACACCTTC; CDR3: CASSVDSNYGYTF
D: -; J: TRBJ2-7; size: -; V: TRBV29-1; DNA: TGCAGCGTTGAACTCGGTCAGAGACGGTACGAGCAGTACTTC; CDR3: CSVELGQRRYEQYF
D: TRBD1; J: TRBJ1-5; size: few; V: TRBV20-1; DNA: TGCAGTGCTAGAGCACAGGGGGCCTTAGTCCAGCCCCAGCATTTT; CDR3: CSARAQGALVQPQHF
D: TRBD1; J: TRBJ2-2; size: few; V: TRBV3-1; DNA: TGTGCCAGCAGCCAATGGACAGGGGCCCTCCCCGGGGAGCTGTTTTTT; CDR3: CASSQWTGALPGELFF
D: TRBD2; J: TRBJ2-5; size: -; V: TRBV25-1; DNA: TGTGCCAGCAGCCAGTACGGGAGGGAAGAGACCCAGTACTTC; CDR3: CASSQYGREETQYF
D: TRBD2; J: TRBJ2-3; size: few; V: TRBV9; DNA: TGTGCCAGCAGCGTAGCTACTTGGACTAGCGGGAGCACAGATACGCAGTATTTT; CDR3: CASSVATWTSGSTDTQYF
D: -; J: TRBJ2-1; size: few; V: TRBV24-1; DNA: TGTGCCACCTCAAATACCGGCTACAATGAGCAGTTCTTC; CDR3: CATSNTGYNEQFF
D: -; J: TRBJ2-7; size: many; V: TRBV7-8; DNA: TGTGCCAGCAGCACTGTGTCTGCCTACGAGCAGTACTTC; CDR3: CASSTVSAYEQYF
D: TRBD1; J: TRBJ2-2; size: -; V: TRBV10-2; DNA: TGCGCCAGCCTCGATGTGTCCGGGACAGGCGGAACCGGGCCCGGGGAGCTGTTTTTT; CDR3: CASLDVSGTGGTGPGELFF
D: TRBD2; J: TRBJ2-2; size: -; V: TRBV19; DNA: TGTGCCAGTAGTCCGCGGGAGTGGTACACCGGGGAGCTGTTTTTT; CDR3: CASSPREWYTGELFF
D: TRBD2; J: TRBJ2-6; size: few; V: TRBV12-3/TRBV12-4; DNA: TGTGCCAGCAGTTTAGGGACTAGCGGGATGTCTGGGGCCAACGTCCTGACTTTC; CDR3: CASSLGTSGMSGANVLTF
D: -; J: TRBJ2-7; size: -; V: TRBV7-2; DNA: TGTGCCAGCAGCTTAGTTGATGTAGGGGCCTACGAGCAGTACTTC; CDR3: CASSLVDVGAYEQYF
D: -; J: TRBJ2-3; size: -; V: TRBV9; DNA: TGTGCCAGCAGCCCGGGCGACTTTGGCGATACGCAGTATTTT; CDR3: CASSPGDFGDTQYF
D: -; J: TRBJ1-5; size: few; V: TRBV3-1; DNA: TGTGCCAGCAGCCAAAGGGGAAGAAATCAGCCCCAGCATTTT; CDR3: CASSQRGRNQPQHF
D: TRBD2; J: TRBJ2-7; size: few; V: TRBV4-3; DNA: TGCGCCAGCAGCCAAGATCCCCTAGCGGGAGCTTACGAGCAGTACTTC; CDR3: CASSQDPLAGAYEQYF
D: -; J: TRBJ2-4; size: few; V: TRBV5-1; DNA: TGCGCCAGCAGCACGGACGGGCTAGCCAAAAACATTCAGTACTTC; CDR3: CASSTDGLAKNIQYF
D: -; J: TRBJ2-7; size: few; V: TRBV4-3; DNA: TGCGCCAGCAGCCAAGATCCGAGGGGAAGGCAGTACTTC; CDR3: CASSQDPRGRQYF
D: -; J: TRBJ2-6; size: few; V: TRBV20-1; DNA: TGCAGTGCTAATGGGAACTCTGGGGCCAACGTCCTGACTTTC; CDR3: CSANGNSGANVLTF
D: -; J: TRBJ1-2; size: few; V: TRBV11-2; DNA: TGTGCCAGCCGCGGACCGAACTTCTATGGCTACACCTTC; CDR3: CASRGPNFYGYTF
D: TRBD2; J: TRBJ2-3; size: few; V: TRBV15; DNA: TGTGCCACCAGCGGCTTAGCGGGAGGCACAGATACGCAGTATTTT; CDR3: CATSGLAGGTDTQYF
D: -; J: TRBJ2-1; size: few; V: TRBV25-1; DNA: TGTGCCAGCAGTGAGGCGGCGTATAGCTCCTACAATGAGCAGTTCTTC; CDR3: CASSEAAYSSYNEQFF
D: TRBD2; J: TRBJ2-7; size: -; V: TRBV20-1; DNA: TGCAGTGCCAGGACTAGCGGTTTCGAGCAGTACTTC; CDR3: CSARTSGFEQYF
D: TRBD1; J: TRBJ2-1; size: few; V: TRBV20-1; DNA: TGCAGTGCTAGAGGACAGGGCTGGTACAATGAGCAGTTCTTC; CDR3: CSARGQGWYNEQFF
D: -; J: TRBJ2-7; size: few; V: TRBV10-3; DNA: TGTGCCATCAGGTCGGGACATTACTACGAGCAGTACTTC; CDR3: CAIRSGHYYEQYF
D: -; J: TRBJ2-5; size: -; V: TRBV29-1; DNA: TGCAGCGTTGAAGGAGGCTCCGGGCCCCAAGAGACCCAGTACTTC; CDR3: CSVEGGSGPQETQYF
D: -; J: TRBJ2-1; size: -; V: TRBV24-1; DNA: TGTGCCACCAGTGATTTGAACAATTACAGCAATGAGCAGTTCTTC; CDR3: CATSDLNNYSNEQFF
D: TRBD1; J: TRBJ2-1; size: few; V: TRBV7-9; DNA: TGTGCCAGCAGCTTAAGCTCCGGACAGGGGGTGGCTGAGCAGTTCTTC; CDR3: CASSLSSGQGVAEQFF
D: -; J: TRBJ2-1; size: few; V: TRBV11-3; DNA: TGTGCCAGCAGCTCGGGACCCCAGAGCTCCTACAATGAGCAGTTCTTC; CDR3: CASSSGPQSSYNEQFF
D: TRBD1; J: TRBJ2-5; size: -; V: TRBV6-2/TRBV6-3; DNA: TGTGCCAGTCCCGCCCGGGGACAGGGGGAGTCAGAGACCCAGTACTTC; CDR3: CASPARGQGESETQYF
D: -; J: TRBJ2-2; size: few; V: TRBV20-1; DNA: TGCAGTGCTAGTGTTGCGGGCGCGAACACCGGGGAGCTGTTTTTT; CDR3: CSASVAGANTGELFF
D: -; J: TRBJ2-7; size: few; V: TRBV29-1; DNA: TGCAGCGTTCGGGATTCGGGGCTAAAGTGGTACTTC; CDR3: CSVRDSGLKWYF
D: -; J: TRBJ1-4; size: -; V: TRBV20-1; DNA: TGCAGTGCTGGACACGGCTTTGAAGAAAAACTGTTTTTT; CDR3: CSAGHGFEEKLFF
D: -; J: TRBJ2-1; size: once; V: TRBV5-1; DNA: TGCGCCAGCAGCTTGGTGGGGACTTTGAACGTTGAGCAGTTCTTC; CDR3: CASSLVGTLNVEQFF
D: -; J: TRBJ2-7; size: once; V: TRBV10-3; DNA: TGTGCCATCAGCCAGGACAGCTACGAGCAGTACTTC; CDR3: CAISQDSYEQYF
D: TRBD2; J: TRBJ2-2; size: -; V: TRBV6-1; DNA: TGTGCCAGCACCATCATCCAAAGCGGGAAGGCGGGGCTCGCCGGGGAGCTGTTTTTT; CDR3: CASTIIQSGKAGLAGELFF
D: -; J: TRBJ1-5; size: few; V: TRBV12-3/TRBV12-4; DNA: TGTGCCAGCAGTTTAGGTCACAATCAGCCCCAGCATTTT; CDR3: CASSLGHNQPQHF
D: -; J: TRBJ2-2; size: many; V: TRBV2; DNA: TGTGCCAGCAGTGTGAACACCGGGGAGCTGTTTTTT; CDR3: CASSVNTGELFF
D: -; J: TRBJ2-6; size: -; V: TRBV5-1; DNA: TGCGCCAGCAGCTTAGGTTCGAGCTCTGGGGCCAACGTCCTGACTTTC; CDR3: CASSLGSSSGANVLTF
D: -; J: TRBJ2-1; size: -; V: TRBV11-3; DNA: TGTGCCAGCAGCTTAAACTCCCGGAATGAGCAGTTCTTC; CDR3: CASSLNSRNEQFF
D: TRBD1; J: TRBJ1-5; size: -; V: TRBV20-1; DNA: TGCAGTGCATGGGACAGTAATCAGCCCCAGCATTTT; CDR3: CSAWDSNQPQHF
D: -; J: TRBJ2-5; size: once; V: TRBV29-1; DNA: TGCAGCGTATCCGGACAGCAAGAGACCCAGTACTTC; CDR3: CSVSGQQETQYF
D: -; J: TRBJ2-6; size: -; V: TRBV12-3/TRBV12-4; DNA: TGTGCCAGCAGTCCAGGGTCTACACGGACTGGGGCCAACGTCCTGACTTTC; CDR3: CASSPGSTRTGANVLTF
D: -; J: TRBJ2-1; size: -; V: TRBV4-3; DNA: TGCGCCAGCAGCCAAGGCTCTATGTTAGACGAGCAGTTCTTC; CDR3: CASSQGSMLDEQFF
D: TRBD2; J: TRBJ2-2; size: -; V: TRBV3-1; DNA: TGTGCCAGCAACCCTAGCGGGAGGGCGGCCACCGGGGAGCTGTTTTTT; CDR3: CASNPSGRAATGELFF
D: -; J: TRBJ1-5; size: -; V: TRBV20-1; DNA: TGCAGTGCTAGGTATCCCGGGACAAGGATTTATAGCAATCAGCCCCAGCATTTT; CDR3: CSARYPGTRIYSNQPQHF
D: TRBD2; J: TRBJ2-7; size: -; V: TRBV20-1; DNA: TGCAGTGCTAGAGATCAGCTGCGGGGGTCAACCTACGAGCAGTACTTC; CDR3: CSARDQLRGSTYEQYF
D: -; J: TRBJ2-3; size: few; V: TRBV20-1; DNA: TGCTCAACCCCGGGAGTCGGCACAGATACGCAGTATTTT; CDR3: CSTPGVGTDTQYF
D: -; J: TRBJ2-6; size: few; V: TRBV5-1; DNA: TGCGCCAGCAGCTTACCACAGGGTAGCAGTGGGGCCAACGTCCTGACTTTC; CDR3: CASSLPQGSSGANVLTF
D: TRBD2; J: TRBJ2-4; size: once; V: TRBV4-3; DNA: TGCGCCAGCAGCCAAAAGGCTAGCGGGAGAAACATTCAGTACTTC; CDR3: CASSQKASGRNIQYF